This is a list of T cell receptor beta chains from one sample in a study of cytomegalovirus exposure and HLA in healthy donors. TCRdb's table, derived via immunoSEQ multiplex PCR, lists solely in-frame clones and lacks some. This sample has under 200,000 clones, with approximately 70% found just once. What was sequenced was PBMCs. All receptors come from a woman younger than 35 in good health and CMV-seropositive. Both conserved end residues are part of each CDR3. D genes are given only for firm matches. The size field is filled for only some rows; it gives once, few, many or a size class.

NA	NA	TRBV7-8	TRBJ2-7	TGTGCCAGCACCCCGAGGGGCGGGGATTACGAGCAGTACTTC	CASTPRGGDYEQYF
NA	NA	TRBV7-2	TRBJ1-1	TGTGCCAGCAGCTTAGCCTCGAGGCAGTTCATGAACACTGAAGCTTTCTTT	CASSLASRQFMNTEAFF
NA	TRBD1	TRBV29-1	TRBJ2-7	TGCAGCGTCCGACAGGGGGTAGACTACGAGCAGTACTTC	CSVRQGVDYEQYF
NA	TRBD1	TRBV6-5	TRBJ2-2	TGTGCCCCCGTTAGGGGGCGGGTCGGGGAGCTGTTTTTT	CAPVRGRVGELFF
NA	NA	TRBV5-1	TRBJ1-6	TGCGCCAGCAGCTTCTTCAAGCAGGAGGGTTCACCCCTCCACTTT	CASSFFKQEGSPLHF
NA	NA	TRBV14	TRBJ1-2	TGTGCCAGCAGCCCCAGCGATGACTATGGCTACACCTTC	CASSPSDDYGYTF
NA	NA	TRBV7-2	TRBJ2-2	TGTGCCAGCAGCTTAGGATCCGGGGGTGGGAGCGGGGAGCTGTTTTTT	CASSLGSGGGSGELFF
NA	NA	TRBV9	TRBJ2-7	TGTGCCAGCAGCGTAGATCCTAACTCCTACGAGCAGTACTTC	CASSVDPNSYEQYF
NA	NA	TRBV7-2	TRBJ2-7	TGTGCCAGCAGCTTAGACACAGGGTCCTACGAGCAGTACTTC	CASSLDTGSYEQYF
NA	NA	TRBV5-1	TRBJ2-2	TGCGCCAGCAGCTTGCAACAGGGCTTCACCGGGGAGCTGTTTTTT	CASSLQQGFTGELFF
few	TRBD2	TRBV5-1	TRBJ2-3	TGCGCCAGCAGCTTGCCTAGCGGGGGGGCCGCGAGGGCAGAAACGCAGTATTTT	CASSLPSGGAARAETQYF
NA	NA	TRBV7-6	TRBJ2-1	TGTGCCAGCAGCTTAGGGCTGACATCCAATGAGCAGTTCTTC	CASSLGLTSNEQFF
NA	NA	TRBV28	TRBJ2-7	TGTGCCAGCTCGGGGACACCCACCTACGAGCAGTACTTC	CASSGTPTYEQYF
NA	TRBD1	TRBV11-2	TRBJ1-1	TGTGCCAGCAGCTTAACGTCCGGGACAGCTCGACTAGAAGGAGCTTTCTTT	CASSLTSGTARLEGAFF
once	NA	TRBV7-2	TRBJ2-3	TGTGCCAGCAGACTCATCGGGGGTGTGGTGCCAGATACGCAGTATTTT	CASRLIGGVVPDTQYF
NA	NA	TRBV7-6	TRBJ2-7	TGTGCCAGCAGCTTATTAGGGGCGGCGCAGTACTTC	CASSLLGAAQYF
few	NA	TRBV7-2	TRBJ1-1	TGTGCCAGCAGCTACTACACAGGTACCACTGAAGCTTTCTTT	CASSYYTGTTEAFF
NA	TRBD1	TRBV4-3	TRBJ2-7	TGCGCCAGCAGCCAAGATTATCCGACAGGGGGTTTCTACGAGCAGTACTTC	CASSQDYPTGGFYEQYF
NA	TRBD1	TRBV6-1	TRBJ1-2	TGTGCCAGCAGTGGGTCCCGACAGGGGAACGTCGATGGCTACACCTTC	CASSGSRQGNVDGYTF
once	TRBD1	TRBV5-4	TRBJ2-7	TGTGCCAGCAGCTTGACCGGGACAGGGTCGTACGAGCAGTACTTC	CASSLTGTGSYEQYF
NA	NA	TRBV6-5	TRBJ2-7	TGTGCCAGCAGTTACGGTCCCACCTACGAGCAGTACTTC	CASSYGPTYEQYF
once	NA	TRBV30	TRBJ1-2	TGTGCCTGGGGTGCAGGGGCGACCCCCCGCTCAAACTATGGCTACACCTTC	CAWGAGATPRSNYGYTF
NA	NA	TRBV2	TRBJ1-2	TGTGCCAGCATCCCCGGGGAGTTTTCAGCCTTTGGCTACACCTTC	CASIPGEFSAFGYTF
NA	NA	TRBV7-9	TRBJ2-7	TGTGCCAGCAGCCACGGGGGACAGTCCTACGAGCAGTACTTC	CASSHGGQSYEQYF
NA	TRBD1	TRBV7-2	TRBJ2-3	TGTGCCAGCACCATATGGGACAGATCAGATACGCAGTATTTT	CASTIWDRSDTQYF
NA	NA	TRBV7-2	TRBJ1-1	TGTGCCAGCAGCTTCCGACAGAACACTGAAGCTTTCTTT	CASSFRQNTEAFF
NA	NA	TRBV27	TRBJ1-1	TGTGCCAGCAGTTCTCTTTCTCCCGGGGAGACTGAAGCTTTCTTT	CASSSLSPGETEAFF
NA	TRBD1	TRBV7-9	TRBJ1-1	TGTGCCAGCAGCCCTACAGGGGCTGAAGCTTTCTTT	CASSPTGAEAFF
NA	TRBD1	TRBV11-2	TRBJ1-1	TGTGCCAGCAGCTTAGACCCCCGGGACAGGGGTTTTTCGTATGCTGAAGCTTTCTTT	CASSLDPRDRGFSYAEAFF